These T cell receptor beta chains were read from a single sample in a study of cytomegalovirus exposure and HLA in healthy donors. Sequencing was performed with immunoSEQ multiplex PCR; in TCRdb, only in-frame clones are kept and a portion is missing. Seen here are some 70,000 clones, more than 75% observed once, and the top ten hold 2.5% to 3.5%. The sample comprised PBMCs. The receptors were gathered from a man aged 18 to 30 in good health and CMV-seronegative. CDR3s leave out the opening cysteine and the closing phenylalanine or tryptophan. A D gene is named only where the DNA matches it firmly.

v_gene	j_gene	d_gene	len	CDR3aa
TRBV2	TRBJ1-2	-	14	ASSELGGRFAYGYT
TRBV28	TRBJ1-1	-	12	ASSLAALNTEAF
TRBV6-6	TRBJ1-1	TRBD1	12	ARTNGQGNTEAF
TRBV7-3	TRBJ2-5	TRBD2	12	ASSFGGTKETQY
TRBV9	TRBJ1-4	-	13	ASSSQGRTNEKLF
TRBV7-9	TRBJ2-7	TRBD1	12	ASSSDRIPQRQY
TRBV11-2	TRBJ1-1	-	10	ASSFTYTEAF
TRBV28	TRBJ1-5	TRBD1	13	ASTSPGQWDQPQH
TRBV29-1	TRBJ1-4	-	10	SVGRSQEKLF
TRBV21-1	TRBJ2-1	-	13	ASSKAGRGSNEQF
TRBV5-1	TRBJ2-1	-	13	ASSFVGDSYNEQF
TRBV7-2	TRBJ1-2	-	13	ASSLAGTPNYGYT
TRBV4-3	TRBJ2-2	-	15	ASSQASGAGDTGELF
TRBV6-5	TRBJ1-2	-	14	ASSYWGSKANYGYT
TRBV28	TRBJ2-5	-	13	ASSLLARDQETQY
TRBV9	TRBJ2-7	-	13	ASSVDLGLSYEQY
TRBV29-1	TRBJ2-3	-	12	SVAQLSGTDTQY
TRBV5-1	TRBJ2-1	-	12	ASSLTSLTDIRF
TRBV6-1	TRBJ1-5	TRBD1	11	ASSVDRDQPQH
TRBV10-3	TRBJ2-3	TRBD2	15	AISEWKREGQTDTQY
TRBV11-2	TRBJ1-5	-	11	ASSLEGDSPQH
TRBV7-3	TRBJ2-1	TRBD2	13	ASSSTSGGYNEQF
TRBV2	TRBJ2-5	TRBD2	14	ASSEEPSGDQETQY
TRBV2	TRBJ2-3	TRBD2	13	ASSESVTGGDTQY
TRBV7-2	TRBJ2-4	-	10	ASSLSGHPRD
TRBV15	TRBJ2-5	-	14	ATRKGGASYQETQY
TRBV10-3	TRBJ2-5	TRBD1	12	AISAPGTEGTQY
TRBV2	TRBJ2-3	-	10	ASSRRADTQY
TRBV9	TRBJ2-5	TRBD1	12	ASSADRVVETQY
TRBV28	TRBJ1-4	-	11	ASSSPARGELF
TRBV5-4	TRBJ2-5	TRBD1	14	ASSRPGQGPQETQY
TRBV10-3	TRBJ2-1	-	9	ATLSRNEQF
TRBV19	TRBJ1-1	-	12	ASVETGTTGEAF
TRBV5-1	TRBJ2-3	-	11	ASSLEGADTQY
TRBV2	TRBJ2-5	-	12	ATGTTGALETQY
TRBV7-2	TRBJ2-5	-	11	ASSPSSSETQY
TRBV2	TRBJ1-2	-	13	ASSGGNDRGGGYT
TRBV11-2	TRBJ2-1	TRBD2	13	ASSFPGLSYNEQF